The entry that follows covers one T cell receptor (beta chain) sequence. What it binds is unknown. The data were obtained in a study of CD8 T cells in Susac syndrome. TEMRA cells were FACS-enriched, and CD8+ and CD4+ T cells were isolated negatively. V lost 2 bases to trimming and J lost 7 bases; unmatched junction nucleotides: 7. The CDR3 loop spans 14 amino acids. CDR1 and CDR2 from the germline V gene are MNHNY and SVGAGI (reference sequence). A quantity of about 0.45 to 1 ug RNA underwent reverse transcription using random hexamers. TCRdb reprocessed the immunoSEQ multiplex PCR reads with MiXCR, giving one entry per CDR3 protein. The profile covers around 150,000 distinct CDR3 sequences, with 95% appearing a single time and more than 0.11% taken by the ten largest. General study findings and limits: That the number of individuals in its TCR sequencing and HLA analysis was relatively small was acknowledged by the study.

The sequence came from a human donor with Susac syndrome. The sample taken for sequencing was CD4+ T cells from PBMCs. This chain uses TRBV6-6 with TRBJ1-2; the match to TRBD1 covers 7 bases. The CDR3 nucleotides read TGTGCCAGCAGTTACGCCGAAGACAGGGTTGGCTACACCTTC. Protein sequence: CASSYAEDRVGYTF.